This TCR beta chain was captured in a study of blood T cell repertoires in COVID-19. With V trimmed by 6 bases and J by 6 bases, 9 bases remained unmatched. Germline CDR1 MDHEN, CDR2 SYDVKM. The CDR3 consists of 15 residues. The assay was immunoSEQ multiplex PCR, and TCRdb's table has in-frame clones only and misses some. Of some 370,000 clones listed, roughly 90% are singletons. This rearrangement joins TRBV28 to TRBJ1-5; 9 bases are a match to TRBD1. This TCR derives from a man in his forties with acute or convalescent COVID-19. Input material: peripheral blood. This CDR3 reads CASSYRGQGRQPQHF. As DNA, the CDR3 is TGTGCCAGCAGCTATAGGGGACAGGGACGTCAGCCCCAGCATTTT.